Listed here are 9 T cell receptor beta chains from one sample, sequenced in a study of blood T cell repertoires in COVID-19. The table came from immunoSEQ multiplex PCR; TCRdb's copy has only in-frame clones and leaves some out. The sample comprises about 480,000 clones, approximately 90% of which are singletons, and over 1.5% rests with the top ten. Sequencing input: PBMCs or T cells enriched from blood (not recorded which). All receptors derive from a woman aged 18-29 years with acute COVID-19.

This clone came up a few times. V usage is TRBV28 and J usage is TRBJ1-6; TRBD1 aligns across 8 bases. Germline CDR1 is MDHEN and CDR2 is SYDVKM. This CDR3 contains 15 residues. V lost 6 bases to trimming and J lost 9 bases; unmatched junction nucleotides: 10. CDR3 nucleotide sequence: TGTGCCAGCAGAAGCGGACAGGGTAGGACTTCACCCCTCCACTTT. It encodes CASRSGQGRTSPLHF.

The chain has TRBV29-1 and TRBJ1-2; possible D gene TRBD1, 5 bases. The V gene lost 3 bases and the J gene lost 14 bases, with 13 bases spanning the gap. Germline loops: CDR1 SQVTM, CDR2 ANQGSEA. This CDR3 has 10 residues. CDR3 nucleotides: TGCAGCGTTGATCGGGGGTCTAAGACCTTC. This encodes CSVDRGSKTF.

This chain uses TRBV6-1 with TRBJ1-1; D remains unclear. The ends were cut back, 3 bases at V and 7 bases at J, with 6 bases in the middle. Germline V CDR1 and CDR2: MNHNS, SASEGT. The CDR3 totals 11 residues. The CDR3 sequence: CASSDGDEAFF. Here the CDR3 DNA reads TGTGCCAGCAGTGACGGGGATGAAGCTTTCTTT.

This clone appeared a few times. The chain has TRBV2 and TRBJ2-7; 7 nucleotides line up with TRBD1. The V gene end was trimmed by 8 bases and the J gene end by 1 base; junction bases not matched to a gene: 8. Germline lookup yields CDR1 SNHLY and CDR2 FYNNEI. The CDR3 runs 14 residues. CDR3 sequence (DNA): TGTGCCAGCGAGTACAGGGGCCCTTCCTACGAGCAGTACTTC. This codes for CASEYRGPSYEQYF. Variable domain in full (rest from reference TRBV2 and TRBJ2-7): EPEVTQTPSHQVTQMGQEVILRCVPISNHLYFYWYRQILGQKVEFLVSFYNNEISEKSEIFDDQFSVERPDGSNFTLKIRSTKLEDSAMYFCASEYRGPSYEQYFGPGTRLTVT.

The chain is built from TRBV27 and TRBJ2-7; TRBD1 agrees at 7 bases. The junction had 5 bases not matched to a gene; V was cut back by 0 bases and J by 0 bases. This CDR3 has 16 amino acids. Germline-derived CDR1 and CDR2 are MNHEY and SMNVEV (reference sequence). The CDR3 loop is CASSLSSRGSSYEQYF. CDR3 DNA sequence: TGTGCCAGCAGTTTATCCTCCAGGGGGAGCTCCTACGAGCAGTACTTC.

The chain employs TRBV25-1 and TRBJ2-6; tentatively, D is TRBD1 (6 bases). This CDR3 contains 14 residues. The V end lost 4 bases, the J end lost 12 bases, and 16 bases lay between the germline ends. Germline V gene lookup returns CDR1 MGHDK and CDR2 SYGVNS. The CDR3 region has the DNA TGTGCCAGCAGTGCCACGGGACAAGATAGCGTCCTGACTTTC. Translated, it gives CASSATGQDSVLTF.

Notes on this clone: One end of the junction is discordant with germline, which a read error may explain. The CDR3 DNA reads TGTGCCAGCAGATTAGATCTTGGTACCGAGGCTTTCTTT. Protein: CASRLDLGTEAFF. The V and J genes are TRBV7-9 and TRBJ1-1; the D is unclear. Germline V gives CDR1 SEHNR, CDR2 FQNEAQ (reference sequence). The CDR3 consists of 13 residues.

To note about this clone: The same CDR3 is also encoded by other DNA sequences in this sample. The CDR3 region is CASSLTSGYNEQFF. CDR3 coding DNA: TGCGCCAGCAGCTTGACTAGCGGTTACAATGAGCAGTTCTTC. The chain recombines TRBV5-1 with TRBJ2-1; TRBD2 agrees at 8 bases. The germline gives CDR1 SGHRS, CDR2 YFSETQ. The CDR3 totals 14 residues. Unmatched junction bases numbered 1, after V lost 1 base and J lost 4 bases.

The rearrangement joins TRBV2 to TRBJ2-5; 9 bases are shared with TRBD1. Germline trimming cut 7 bases from V and 5 bases from J; bases unmatched to any gene: 11. This CDR3 is 15 amino acids long. Germline V gene lookup returns CDR1 SNHLY and CDR2 FYNNEI. Here the CDR3 DNA reads TGTGCCAGCACTGTTTGGAACAGGGGGCTTGAGACCCAGTACTTC. It is translated as CASTVWNRGLETQYF. Complete variable domain (other parts from reference TRBV2 and TRBJ2-5): EPEVTQTPSHQVTQMGQEVILRCVPISNHLYFYWYRQILGQKVEFLVSFYNNEISEKSEIFDDQFSVERPDGSNFTLKIRSTKLEDSAMYFCASTVWNRGLETQYFGPGTRLLVL.